A single sample is the source of the 8 T cell receptor delta chains below, sequenced in a study of γδ T cells in repeated Plasmodium falciparum infection. TCRdb re-called the multiplex PCR reads using CATT. This sample has about 51,000 delta-chain clones; roughly 2% occur once, and the top ten carry around 25%. Flow sorting of PBMC yielded separate Vgamma9/Vdelta2+ and Vdelta2-negative gammadelta T cell populations for bulk repertoire analysis. Source material: gamma-delta T cells from blood. The receptors derive from a pool of human donors (malaria-infected and uninfected, not separated).

The chain uses TRAV38-2/DV8 and TRDJ1; 13 bases match TRDD3. No J segment appears in TCRdb, so it was assigned here by matching the sequence to germline. The CDR3 extends over 18 amino acids. CDR1 TSESDYY and CDR2 QEAYKQQN come from the germline V gene. V lost 0 bases to trimming and J lost 2 bases; unmatched junction nucleotides: 7. CDR3 sequence reads: CAYRSASLLGDTTDKLIF. CDR3 bases: TGTGCTTATAGGAGCGCGAGCCTACTGGGGGATACGACCGATAAACTCATCTTT.

This clone was seen a few times. The protein recorded in TCRdb matches a much larger clone and deviates from this DNA's translation at residue 19, suggesting a read error; the protein here is obtained by translating the DNA. The J gene was not called, though the V gene is TRDV2; the D call in the table, TRDD3, was not verified against the DNA. Germline loops: CDR1 GEAIGNYY, CDR2 EKD. The CDR3 has 21 residues. CDR3 bases: TGTGCCTGTGACACGGTGTTTCTGGGGGATACGCGGGATCCCGTCACCGATAAACACATCTTT. Its translation is CACDTVFLGDTRDPVTDKHIF.

Notes on this clone: TCRdb's protein for this DNA is that of a much larger clone and differs from the translation at residue 12, likely a read error; the protein shown is the DNA translation. The chain joins TRDV3 to TRDJ1, with D perhaps matching TRDD3 (5 bases). TCRdb is silent on the J gene; assignment here came from matching the DNA to germline. This CDR3 has 16 residues. Germline V lookup: CDR1 TVYSNPD, CDR2 GDNSRS (reference sequence). Between the trimmed V and J ends, which lost 3 bases and 7 bases, there was a span of 27 bases. The CDR3 spells CAFTLSEGRGAVKLIF. The CDR3 coding sequence is TGTGCCTTCACCCTATCGGAGGGGAGAGGGGCTGTTAAACTCATCTTT. The entire variable domain, with the rest obtained from reference TRDV3 and TRDJ1, is as follows: CDKVTQSSPDQTVASGSEVVLLCTYDTVYSNPDLFWYRIRPDYSFQFVFYGDNSRSEGADFTQGRFSVKHILTQKAFHLVISPVRTEDSATYYCAFTLSEGRGAVKLIFGKGTRVTVEP.

This clone was seen repeatedly, ten times or more. The translation of this DNA and the TCRdb protein of a much larger clone differ at residue 4, probably owing to a read error; the protein shown here is translated from the DNA. The V gene is TRDV2, the J gene TRDJ1, with 11 bases matching TRDD3. TCRdb lists no J gene, so it was determined here by aligning the DNA to germline. V shed 5 bases and J 7 bases; nucleotides not matched to a gene: 20. The CDR3 is 18 residues long. Germline CDR1 and CDR2: GEAIGNYY and EKD. CDR3 nucleotides: TGTGCCTGTGGCAACGTACTGGGGGATAATACTAGGCCGGGTAAACTCATCTTT. Amino acid sequence: CACGNVLGDNTRPGKLIF.

Points on this clone: The amino acid sequence in TCRdb belongs to a much larger clone and departs from this DNA's translation at residue 7, likely a sequencing read error; the sequence shown is translated from the DNA. The chain joins TRDV1 to TRDJ1; 8 nucleotides align to TRDD2. As TCRdb names no J gene, one was assigned here on the basis of a DNA match to germline. This CDR3 has 20 residues. Germline CDR1 TSWWSYY, CDR2 QGS. Germline trimming cut 1 base from V and 6 bases from J; bases unmatched to any gene: 22. CDR3 nucleotides: TGTGCTCTTGGGGAACAAGAAGACTTCCTACGTTTTCGGGGGCTCTATAAACTCATCTTT. Translating it yields CALGEQEDFLRFRGLYKLIF.

This clone showed up just a few times. A far bigger clonotype differs at one base, so this is likely a read error. The same CDR3 also results from other DNA sequences found in this sample. The chain links TRAV38-2/DV8 to TRDJ1, with 11 bases lining up with TRDD3. The J gene was missing in TCRdb and was found by matching the end of the DNA to germline. V lost 6 bases and J lost 0; bases outside the gene matches: 19. Germline lookup yields CDR1 TSESDYY and CDR2 QEAYKQQN. CDR3 size: 20 residues. In DNA, the CDR3 is TGTGCTTATATAGTCCTGACTGATGGGGGATACGGACCGTACACCGATAAACTCATCTTT. Its translation: CAYIVLTDGGYGPYTDKLIF.

This clone was seen a few times. This sequence is one base from a far larger clone and is likely a read error. Other DNA sequences from this sample encode an identical CDR3 as well. This chain joins TRDV1 and TRDJ1, with TRDD3 matching 8 bases. Since TCRdb gives no J gene, matching the DNA to germline was used here to assign it. CDR3 length: 24 residues. Germline assignment: CDR1 TSWWSYY and CDR2 QGS. CDR3 amino acids: CALGEPCRFLKISTGGFYTDKLIF. The CDR3 DNA sequence: TGTGCCCTTGGGGAACCCTGTCGTTTCCTAAAAATAAGTACTGGGGGTTTTTACACCGATAAACTCATCTTT.

As to this clone: Given a far larger clone just one base away, this is likely a sequencing read error. Other DNA sequences from this sample encode an identical CDR3 as well. The J gene is TRDJ2, the V gene TRDV1; tentatively, D is TRDD2 (6 bases). The J gene is absent in TCRdb and was assigned here via DNA matching to germline. The CDR3 contains 26 residues. The germline V gene encodes CDR1 TSWWSYY and CDR2 QGS. The CDR3 is CALGELISRWNRVYLLPPLRAAQLFF. In nucleotides, the CDR3 is TGTGCCCTTGGGGAACTAATATCACGCTGGAATAGAGTATACCTCCTACCCCCGCTTCGGGCAGCACAACTCTTCTTT.